The next 32 T cell receptor beta chains were all read from a single sample in a study of regulatory T cells in long-lasting Graves disease. Researchers made TCR beta libraries by using iRepertoire HTBI primers and running Arm-PCR on CDR3 regions. Each CDR3 protein is one row after TCRdb ran MiXCR on the multiplex PCR reads. The table lists 320,000 or so distinct CDR3 sequences, 18% of them singletons. The time point was: newly diagnosed GD, antithyroid drugs for less than 3 months. The TCR library was made from RNA that had been extracted from PBMCs in TRIzol. Sequenced material: peripheral blood mononuclear cells (PBMCs), taken at new diagnosis, from a patient treated with antithyroid drugs. The receptors derive from a female donor with Graves disease.

This clonotype was recorded at least ten times. The gene calls are TRBV7-9 and TRBJ1-6; no firm D call. Deletions cut 5 bases from V and 7 bases from J, with 15 bases between. Looked up from germline, CDR1 is SEHNR and CDR2 is FQNEAQ (reference sequence). The CDR3 contains 15 residues. This CDR3 reads CASSPSLGENSPLHF. CDR3 nucleotide sequence: TGTGCCAGCAGCCCCTCCTTGGGAGAAAATTCACCCCTCCACTTT.

This clonotype occurred many times. The rearrangement uses TRBV20-1 and TRBJ1-5, with 8 bases aligning to TRBD1. CDR1 and CDR2 from the germline V gene are DFQATT and SNEGSKA (reference sequence). Germline trimming cut 1 base from V and 3 bases from J; bases unmatched to any gene: 8. This CDR3 spans 16 amino acids. The CDR3 region has the DNA TGCAGTGCTAGAGCCCCGACAGGGGTCTTCAATCAGCCCCAGCATTTT. It yields the protein CSARAPTGVFNQPQHF.

This clonotype was found many times. CDR3 region: CASSSRGGTPLHF. The CDR3 DNA reads TGTGCCAGCAGTTCAAGGGGAGGGACACCCCTCCACTTT. This chain connects TRBV11-2 to TRBJ1-6; TRBD1 is a possible D gene (5 bases). The CDR3 loop spans 13 amino acids. Looked up from germline, CDR1 is SGHAT and CDR2 is FQNNGV. Trimming left V 6 bases short and J 11 bases short, with 14 bases between.

This rearrangement joins TRBV12-3 or TRBV12-4 to TRBJ1-1; no firm D call. The V gene lost 5 bases and the J gene lost 1 base, with 11 bases spanning the gap. The CDR3 is made up of 14 amino acids. Written as DNA, the CDR3 is TGTGCCAGCAGTCTTGGCGTGGAGAACACTGAAGCTTTCTTT. Encoded protein: CASSLGVENTEAFF.

V is TRBV19 and J is TRBJ2-1; D is perhaps TRBD1 or TRBD2 (7 bases each). This CDR3 is 15 amino acids long. The germline gives CDR1 LNHDA, CDR2 SQIVND (reference sequence). V was clipped by 6 bases and J by 4 bases, with 16 bases between them. The CDR3 loop reads CASRRTGEGYNEQFF. CDR3 nucleotides: TGTGCCAGTAGAAGAACAGGGGAGGGGTACAATGAGCAGTTCTTC.

This clonotype was detected a few times. It may be a read error: a sequence one base away is much more abundant. This chain uses TRBV6-9 with TRBJ1-2; D gene unclear. The CDR3 is 11 amino acids. Per the germline V gene, CDR1 is MNHGY and CDR2 is SVAAGI. Trimming took off 4 bases at V and 2 bases at J, with 2 bases between the two ends. This chain's CDR3 is CASSFNYGYTF. CDR3 nucleotides: TGTGCCAGCAGTTTCAACTATGGCTACACCTTC.

The gene calls are TRBV19 and TRBJ2-7; a possible D gene is TRBD1 (5 bases). Trimming stripped 3 bases from V and 3 bases from J, with 12 bases between. Germline V gives CDR1 LNHDA, CDR2 SQIVND (reference sequence). The CDR3 runs to 14 residues. The CDR3 nucleotides are TGTGCCAGTAGTATTAATCCCGACAGCTACGAGCAGTACTTC. It translates to CASSINPDSYEQYF.

Ten or more counts support this clonotype. Written as DNA, the CDR3 is TGTGCCAGCAGTACAAACCCAGGGGAGCGTCAGCCCCAGCATTTT. This sequence encodes CASSTNPGERQPQHF. V usage is TRBV14 and J usage is TRBJ1-5; a weak D match, TRBD1 (6 bases). Trimming left V 6 bases short and J 6 bases short, with 18 bases between. This CDR3 region has 15 residues. Germline CDR1 SGHDN, CDR2 FVKESK.

This clonotype was seen at least ten times. V is TRBV11-2 and J is TRBJ2-3; D gene unclear. The CDR3 totals 11 residues. The germline V gene has CDR1 SGHAT and CDR2 FQNNGV. V lost 8 bases and J 2 bases, leaving 5 bases between the germline ends. The CDR3 DNA reads as TGTGCCAGCGGGGACACAGATACGCAGTATTTT. As protein: CASGDTDTQYF.

This clonotype was observed at least ten times. The V and J genes are TRBV11-2 and TRBJ2-3; D not resolved. CDR3 length: 15 residues. The germline V and J ends were trimmed by 2 bases and 0 bases, with 9 bases remaining between them. The germline gives CDR1 SGHAT, CDR2 FQNNGV. CDR3 bases: TGTGCCAGCAGCTTAAGTACTTCTAGCACAGATACGCAGTATTTT. Translating it yields CASSLSTSSTDTQYF.

This clonotype has ten or more counts. This chain links TRBV6-5 with TRBJ2-2, with D uncertain. Deletions cut 2 bases from V and 6 bases from J, with 10 bases between. CDR1 and CDR2 from the germline V gene are MNHEY and SVGAGI. CDR3 size: 14 residues. The CDR3 DNA sequence: TGTGCCAGCAGTTACCGAGTTTATTCCGGGGAGCTGTTTTTT. Translated, it gives CASSYRVYSGELFF.

In this sample, this clonotype turned up a few times. The V call is TRBV18, the J call TRBJ2-7; 7 positions match TRBD1. CDR1 and CDR2 (germline): KGHSH, LQKENI. CDR3 size: 16 residues. V shed 3 bases and J 0 bases; nucleotides not matched to a gene: 8. CDR3 region: CASSPFSTGTSYEQYF. CDR3 nucleotide sequence: TGTGCCAGCTCACCCTTCTCGACAGGGACCTCCTACGAGCAGTACTTC. The complete variable domain, with remaining parts taken from reference TRBV18 and TRBJ2-7, reads NAGVMQNPRHLVRRRGQEARLRCSPMKGHSHVYWYRQLPEEGLKFMVYLQKENIIDESGMPKERFSAEFPKEGPSILRIQQVVRGDSAAYFCASSPFSTGTSYEQYFGPGTRLTVT.

This clonotype was seen at least ten times. The chain is built from TRBV6-1 and TRBJ2-2; TRBD1 matches 10 bases. With V trimmed by 6 bases and J by 5 bases, 9 bases remained unmatched. This CDR3 has 16 amino acids. The germline gives CDR1 MNHNS, CDR2 SASEGT. CDR3 amino acids: CASSQWTGGLTGELFF. The CDR3 bases are TGTGCCAGCAGCCAATGGACAGGGGGTTTGACCGGGGAGCTGTTTTTT.

Details on this clonotype: This sequence may be a read error, since a much larger clone differs from it by one base. The rearrangement links TRBV6-1 to TRBJ1-1, with D possibly being TRBD1 (5 bases). Germline CDR1 is MNHNS and CDR2 is SASEGT. The CDR3 runs to 14 residues. CDR3 sequence: CTSNGHPMNTEAFF. In DNA, the CDR3 is TGTACCAGCAATGGACACCCGATGAACACTGAAGCTTTCTTT.

This clonotype was observed many times. The chain carries TRBV12-3 or TRBV12-4 and TRBJ2-7, with 10 bases lining up with TRBD2. This CDR3 spans 13 amino acids. J gave up 5 bases and V 8 bases, and 6 bases lay outside the gene matches. The CDR3 here is CASSSGRMDEQYF. CDR3 bases: TGTGCCAGCTCTAGCGGGAGAATGGACGAGCAGTACTTC.

This clonotype was seen at least ten times. The V and J genes are TRBV7-2 and TRBJ1-4; TRBD1 might be the D (6 bases). The ends were cut back, 5 bases at V and 8 bases at J, with 9 bases in the middle. Germline values: CDR1 SGHTA, CDR2 FQGNSA. The CDR3 totals 12 residues. This chain's CDR3 is CASSRTGEKLFF. CDR3 bases: TGTGCCAGCAGCCGAACAGGGGAAAAACTGTTTTTT. Based on the CDR3 plus reference TRBV7-2 and TRBJ1-4, the full variable domain is GAGVSQSPSNKVTEKGKDVELRCDPISGHTALYWYRQSLGQGLEFLIYFQGNSAPDKSGLPSDRFSAERTGGSVSTLTIQRTQQEDSAVYLCASSRTGEKLFFGSGTQLSVL.

Ten or more counts support this clonotype. V usage is TRBV10-2 and J usage is TRBJ1-1; tentatively, D is TRBD1 (6 bases). V shed 0 bases and J shed 8 bases, with 13 bases lying between them. Germline CDR1 and CDR2: WSHSY and SAAADI. This CDR3 region has 14 residues. This CDR3 is CASSESDGGGEAFF. CDR3 coding DNA: TGCGCCAGCAGTGAGTCGGACGGAGGGGGAGAAGCTTTCTTT.

The sample holds a few counts of this clonotype. The chain employs TRBV19 and TRBJ2-5, with D maybe TRBD1 (6 bases). Per the germline V gene, CDR1 is LNHDA and CDR2 is SQIVND (reference sequence). V lost 7 bases and J lost 5, with 14 bases in between. The CDR3 consists of 13 residues. The DNA of the CDR3 is TGTGCCAGTACTAAACAGGGTACCGAGACCCAGTACTTC. Amino acid sequence: CASTKQGTETQYF.

The J gene is TRBJ2-3, the V gene TRBV2, with 8 nucleotides matching TRBD2. Germline V gene sequence: CDR1 SNHLY, CDR2 FYNNEI. V shed 7 bases, J shed 3 bases, and the junction held 9 bases outside the gene matches. The CDR3 loop spans 15 amino acids. In nucleotides, the CDR3 is TGTGCCAGCACTCCCCTGGGCGGGAGGACAGATACGCAGTATTTT. Translated, it gives CASTPLGGRTDTQYF.

This clonotype was seen at least ten times. The chain combines TRBV24-1 with TRBJ2-5; 10 bases agree with TRBD2. The junction had 5 bases not matched to a gene; V was cut back by 1 base and J by 4 bases. CDR1 and CDR2 from the germline V gene are KGHDR and SFDVKD. This CDR3 is built from 16 residues. CDR3: CATSDLAGGPGETQYF. CDR3 bases: TGTGCCACCAGTGATTTAGCGGGAGGGCCGGGAGAGACCCAGTACTTC.

This clonotype has ten or more counts. V and J are TRBV9 and TRBJ2-1; unclear D gene. Trimming removed 3 bases from V and 5 bases from J, with 12 bases in between. This CDR3 has 14 amino acids. CDR1 and CDR2 (germline): SGDLS, YYNGEE. CDR3 in amino acids: CASSAPGLNNEQFF. The CDR3 nucleotides are TGTGCCAGCAGCGCCCCCGGTCTTAACAATGAGCAGTTCTTC. Complete variable domain (other parts from reference TRBV9 and TRBJ2-1): DSGVTQTPKHLITATGQRVTLRCSPRSGDLSVYWYQQSLDQGLQFLIQYYNGEERAKGNILERFSAQQFPDLHSELNLSSLELGDSALYFCASSAPGLNNEQFFGPGTRLTVL.

Only a few counts were recorded for this clonotype. DNA for the CDR3: TGTGCCAGCAGTTATATGGGACAGAGTAATGAAAAACTGTTTTTT. Its translation is CASSYMGQSNEKLFF. V gene TRBV6-5 combines with J gene TRBJ1-4, with 7 positions matching TRBD1. Looked up from germline, CDR1 is MNHEY and CDR2 is SVGAGI. The length of the CDR3 is 15 residues. Unmatched junction bases numbered 5, after V lost 3 bases and J lost 4 bases.

The chain carries TRBV20-1 and TRBJ1-5; 11 nucleotides agree with TRBD1. CDR1 and CDR2 from the germline V gene are DFQATT and SNEGSKA (reference sequence). This CDR3 spans 13 amino acids. V shed 6 bases, J shed 7 bases, and the junction held 5 bases outside the gene matches. This chain's CDR3 is CSARTGGGQPQHF. The CDR3 bases are TGCAGTGCGAGGACAGGGGGCGGACAGCCCCAGCATTTT.

This clonotype was seen repeatedly, ten times or more. This chain joins TRBV28 and TRBJ2-7; D perhaps matches TRBD2 (5 bases). CDR3 size: 17 residues. CDR1 and CDR2 from the germline V gene are MDHEN and SYDVKM. The ends were cut back, 1 base at V and 3 bases at J, with 19 bases in the middle. For the CDR3, the DNA is TGTGCCAGCAGTTTATATGCAGGTCCGGGAAAAAACTACGAGCAGTACTTC. This sequence encodes CASSLYAGPGKNYEQYF.

The chain joins TRBV5-1 to TRBJ2-7, with 7 bases matching TRBD1. The germline V gene has CDR1 SGHRS and CDR2 YFSETQ. V shed 4 bases, J shed 2 bases, and the junction held 6 bases outside the gene matches. CDR3 length: 14 residues. The CDR3 bases are TGCGCCAGCAGCCAGGGACAGCCTACCTACGAGCAGTACTTC. It specifies CASSQGQPTYEQYF.

This sequence joins TRBV5-1 and TRBJ2-1; D possibly uses TRBD1 or TRBD2 (5 bases each). Germline V CDR1 and CDR2: SGHRS, YFSETQ. The CDR3 has 16 amino acids. Trimming cost V 0 bases and J 5 bases, with 15 bases left between them. CDR3 sequence (DNA): TGCGCCAGCAGCTTGGGACGGGACGCCCCAAACAATGAGCAGTTCTTC. Translation: CASSLGRDAPNNEQFF.

There are a few counts of this clonotype. V gene TRBV20-1 combines with J gene TRBJ2-5; D not resolved. Germline lookup yields CDR1 DFQATT and CDR2 SNEGSKA (reference sequence). The CDR3 is 12 amino acids. The V end lost 7 bases, the J end lost 4 bases, and 13 bases lay between the germline ends. CDR3 residues: CSVNPSLETQYF. The CDR3 nucleotides are TGCAGTGTTAATCCCAGCCTAGAGACCCAGTACTTC.

This sequence joins TRBV20-1 and TRBJ2-1; 7 nucleotides match TRBD2. This CDR3 is built from 11 residues. CDR1 and CDR2 from the germline V gene are DFQATT and SNEGSKA (reference sequence). J gave up 7 bases and V 3 bases, and 0 bases lay outside the gene matches. The CDR3 here is CSARRGNEQFF. In nucleotides, the CDR3 is TGCAGTGCTAGGCGGGGGAATGAGCAGTTCTTC.

This clonotype was detected ten times or more. The chain has TRBV2 and TRBJ2-3, with 7 bases fitting TRBD2. This CDR3 has 14 amino acids. In germline, CDR1 is SNHLY, CDR2 FYNNEI. With 5 bases clipped from V and 1 base from J, the junction kept 3 bases outside the gene matches. DNA for the CDR3: TGTGCCAGCAGTCGGGAGGCAGGCACAGATACGCAGTATTTT. Protein product: CASSREAGTDTQYF. Combining the CDR3 with reference TRBV2 and TRBJ2-3 gives the whole variable domain EPEVTQTPSHQVTQMGQEVILRCVPISNHLYFYWYRQILGQKVEFLVSFYNNEISEKSEIFDDQFSVERPDGSNFTLKIRSTKLEDSAMYFCASSREAGTDTQYFGPGTRLTVL.

Many counts were recorded for this clonotype. V and J are TRBV7-9 and TRBJ1-4; a weak D match, TRBD1 (6 bases). The V and J ends lost 5 bases and 8 bases respectively, with 18 bases between them. The CDR3 runs 15 residues. The germline CDR1 and CDR2 sequences are SEHNR and FQNEAQ (reference sequence). The CDR3 bases are TGTGCCAGCAGCACAAGACAGGACCTAGGGGAAAAACTGTTTTTT. This gives the protein CASSTRQDLGEKLFF.

A few counts support this clonotype. A read error is likely, as this CDR3 ends without the conserved phenylalanine or tryptophan. V gene TRBV27 combines with J gene TRBJ1-6, with D possibly matching TRBD1 (5 bases). The V gene lost 4 bases and the J gene lost 3 bases, with 10 bases spanning the gap. CDR3 size: 15 residues. The germline CDR1 and CDR2 sequences are MNHEY and SMNVEV (reference sequence). The CDR3 DNA reads TGTGCCAGCAGTTCCGGGACGGGCTATAATTCACCCCTCCACTCT. Amino acid sequence: CASSSGTGYNSPLHS.

Details on this clonotype: Because the CDR3 is missing its conserved closing phenylalanine or tryptophan, this is likely a read error. V usage is TRBV28 and J usage is TRBJ2-1; either TRBD1 or TRBD2 may fit D (5 bases each). The V end lost 6 bases, the J end lost 4 bases, and 13 bases lay between the germline ends. Germline-derived CDR1 and CDR2 are MDHEN and SYDVKM. The CDR3 is made up of 14 amino acids. CDR3 DNA sequence: TGTGCCAGCAGCGGGACGGCCCCTTACAATGAGCAGTTCGTC. Amino acid sequence: CASSGTAPYNEQFV.